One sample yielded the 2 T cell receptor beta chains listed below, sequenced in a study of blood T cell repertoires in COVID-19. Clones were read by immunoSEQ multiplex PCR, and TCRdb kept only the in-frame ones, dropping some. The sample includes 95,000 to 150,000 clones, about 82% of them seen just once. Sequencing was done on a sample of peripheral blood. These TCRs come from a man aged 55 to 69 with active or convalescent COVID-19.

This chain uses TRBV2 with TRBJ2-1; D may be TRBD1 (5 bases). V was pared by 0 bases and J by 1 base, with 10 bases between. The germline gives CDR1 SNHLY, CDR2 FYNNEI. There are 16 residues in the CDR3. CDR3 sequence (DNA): TGTGCCAGCAGTGAAGCTCAGGGAATGTCCTACAATGAGCAGTTCTTC. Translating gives CASSEAQGMSYNEQFF.

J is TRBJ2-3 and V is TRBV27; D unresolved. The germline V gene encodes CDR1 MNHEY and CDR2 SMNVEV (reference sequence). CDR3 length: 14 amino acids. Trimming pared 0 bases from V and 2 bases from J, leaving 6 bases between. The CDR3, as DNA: TGTGCCAGCAGTTTATCCCCTCCCACAGATACGCAGTATTTT. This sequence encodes CASSLSPPTDTQYF.